A single sample is the source of the 24 T cell receptor beta chains below, sequenced in a study of identical twins. TCRdb reprocessed the 5' RACE reads via MiXCR and lists one record per CDR3 protein. The table includes hundreds of thousands of distinct CDR3 sequences, around 20% detected once. The same data also contributed to another study, on T cells expressing NK-cell markers.

The sequencing sample was made of PBMCs. These receptors all stem from a woman aged 18-35 years in good health.

The chain carries TRBV6-1 and TRBJ2-1; TRBD2 is a possible D gene (5 bases). Trimming left V 1 base short and J 10 bases short, with 17 bases between. The CDR3 length is 15 residues. Germline V CDR1 and CDR2: MNHNS, SASEGT. DNA of the CDR3: TGTGCCAGCAGTGAAGGTAGCGTCATCTCGTGGGAGCAGTTCTTC. Translated, it gives CASSEGSVISWEQFF.

This clonotype was observed a handful of times. The chain links TRBV20-1 to TRBJ2-2; no definite D call. The CDR3 is 11 amino acids. Germline V gives CDR1 DFQATT, CDR2 SNEGSKA (reference sequence). The CDR3 sequence is CGRAWTGELFF. CDR3 bases: TGCGGCCGTGCCTGGACCGGGGAGCTGTTTTTT.

This clonotype was seen a few times. The chain has TRBV20-1 and TRBJ2-3; either TRBD1 or TRBD2 may supply D (5 bases each). The CDR3 extends over 14 amino acids. CDR1 and CDR2 (germline): DFQATT, SNEGSKA (reference sequence). V lost 0 bases to trimming and J lost 3 bases, with 10 bases between them. In DNA, the CDR3 is TGCAGTGCTAGAGATTGGGGGACGACAGATACGCAGTATTTT. This gives the protein CSARDWGTTDTQYF.

This sequence joins TRBV11-3 and TRBJ2-1, with TRBD2 matching 7 bases. With 3 bases clipped from V and 8 bases from J, the junction kept 10 bases outside the gene matches. The V gene's germline CDR1 is SGHNT and CDR2 YENEEA. The CDR3 has 15 residues. The CDR3 reads CASSFGSGSGDEQFF. The CDR3 bases are TGTGCCAGCAGCTTCGGGTCCGGGAGCGGGGATGAGCAGTTCTTC.

This clonotype showed up just a few times. The rearrangement uses TRBV27 and TRBJ1-2; D perhaps matches TRBD1 (6 bases). The CDR3 sequence is 15 residues long. V lost 7 bases and J lost 7, with 22 bases in between. Germline V gene data show CDR1 as MNHEY and CDR2 as SMNVEV (reference sequence). The DNA for the CDR3 is TGTGCCAGCACCGACCGAATGGGGGGCGGGCGTGGCTACACCTTC. Its protein is CASTDRMGGGRGYTF.

The chain is built from TRBV6-1 and TRBJ1-2; D not resolved. This CDR3 has 16 residues. Looked up from germline, CDR1 is MNHNS and CDR2 is SASEGT. The V gene lost 5 bases and the J gene lost 0 bases, with 16 bases spanning the gap. CDR3 sequence reads: CASSNRPRPANYGYTF. DNA of the CDR3: TGTGCCAGCAGTAATCGCCCACGCCCGGCTAACTATGGCTACACCTTC.

In its sample, this clonotype was seen a few times. The V gene is TRBV5-1, the J gene TRBJ2-1; the D gene is possibly TRBD2 (6 bases). The CDR3 sequence is 16 residues long. CDR1 is SGHRS and CDR2 is YFSETQ in the germline V gene. The germline V and J ends were trimmed by 0 bases and 2 bases, with 12 bases remaining between them. CDR3 in DNA: TGCGCCAGCAGCTTGGGGGGCGGGGTTCCCTACAATGAGCAGTTCTTC. Its translation: CASSLGGGVPYNEQFF. Full variable domain (remainder filled in from reference TRBV5-1 and TRBJ2-1): KAGVTQTPRYLIKTRGQQVTLSCSPISGHRSVSWYQQTPGQGLQFLFEYFSETQRNKGNFPGRFSGRQFSNSRSEMNVSTLELGDSALYLCASSLGGGVPYNEQFFGPGTRLTVL.

This clonotype was seen many times. The chain employs TRBV12-3 or TRBV12-4 and TRBJ1-5; TRBD1 aligns across 7 bases. CDR3 size: 15 residues. V was clipped by 6 bases and J by 3 bases; unmatched bases: 8. The CDR3 reads CASRIATGINQPQHF. CDR3 DNA: TGTGCCAGCAGAATTGCGACAGGGATCAATCAGCCCCAGCATTTT.

In this sample, this clonotype turned up a few times. The chain recombines TRBV7-9 with TRBJ2-3; possibly TRBD2 for D (7 bases). Per germline, CDR1 SEHNR and CDR2 FQNEAQ (reference sequence). V was shortened by 2 bases and J by 6 bases, with 15 bases between the two germline ends. CDR3 length: 15 amino acids. In nucleotides, the CDR3 is TGTGCCAGCAGCTTATTTGCGGGGGCACGGGATACGCAGTATTTT. It specifies CASSLFAGARDTQYF.

CDR3: CSARRPQETQYF. In nucleotides, the CDR3 is TGCAGTGCTAGACGACCCCAAGAGACCCAGTACTTC. The rearrangement joins TRBV20-1 to TRBJ2-5, with D hard to call. This CDR3 region has 12 residues. V dropped 2 bases and J dropped 1 base, with 5 bases sitting between them. Germline V CDR1 and CDR2: DFQATT, SNEGSKA (reference sequence).

This clonotype was detected a few times. The rearrangement links TRBV30 to TRBJ2-4; 12 nucleotides line up with TRBD2. Germline assignment: CDR1 GTSNPN and CDR2 SVGIG (reference sequence). The CDR3 runs to 15 residues. After removal of 5 bases from V and 0 bases from J, the junction contained 2 bases not matched to a gene. The CDR3 region is CAWELAGGAKNIQYF. The CDR3 DNA reads TGTGCCTGGGAACTAGCGGGGGGAGCCAAAAACATTCAGTACTTC. Full variable domain (remainder filled in from reference TRBV30 and TRBJ2-4): SQTIHQWPATLVQPVGSPLSLECTVEGTSNPNLYWYRQAAGRGLQLLFYSVGIGQISSEVPQNLSASRPQDRQFILSSKKLLLSDSGFYLCAWELAGGAKNIQYFGAGTRLSVL.

This clonotype was found a few times. This chain links TRBV5-1 with TRBJ2-5; D tentatively fits TRBD1 or TRBD2 (5 bases each). The germline V gene has CDR1 SGHRS and CDR2 YFSETQ. Trimming took 4 bases from V and 2 from J, leaving 15 bases between them. The length of the CDR3 is 15 residues. The CDR3 sequence is CASSPLPGSQETQYF. Written as DNA, the CDR3 is TGCGCCAGCAGCCCCCTTCCAGGGAGTCAAGAGACCCAGTACTTC.

The table lists this clonotype with a few counts. The rearrangement joins TRBV7-2 to TRBJ2-3, with TRBD2 identical over 8 bases. The CDR3 is 15 residues long. Trimming cost V 4 bases and J 2 bases; bases outside gene matches: 5. Germline values: CDR1 SGHTA, CDR2 FQGNSA. The DNA for the CDR3 is TGTGCCAGCAGCTACGGGAGGGCCATCACAGATACGCAGTATTTT. Its translation: CASSYGRAITDTQYF.

A few counts support this clonotype. V is TRBV10-3 and J is TRBJ1-5; D is perhaps TRBD1 (5 bases). Between the trimmed V and J ends, which lost 4 bases and 1 base, there was a span of 17 bases. Germline assignment: CDR1 ENHRY and CDR2 SYGVKD. There are 17 residues in the CDR3. CDR3 coding DNA: TGTGCCATCAGTGGGTCCCCAGGGTTGGGGAGCAATCAGCCCCAGCATTTT. Translation: CAISGSPGLGSNQPQHF.

This clonotype has more than one count but fewer than ten. This chain uses TRBV5-1 with TRBJ2-7; 9 positions agree with TRBD1. CDR1 and CDR2 from the germline V gene are SGHRS and YFSETQ. The CDR3 sequence is 13 residues long. Trimming at V came to 4 bases and at J to 9 bases, leaving 8 bases not matched to a gene. CDR3 DNA: TGCGCCAGCAGCGTGGGACAGGGCGAAGGGCAGTACTTC. Its protein is CASSVGQGEGQYF.

The rearrangement uses TRBV20-1 and TRBJ2-1; D might be TRBD2 (7 bases). CDR1 is DFQATT and CDR2 is SNEGSKA in the germline V gene (reference sequence). This CDR3 contains 13 residues. V lost 4 bases, J lost 8 bases, and 15 bases lay in between. The CDR3 nucleotides read TGCAGTGCTAAGGAGGGGGGGCACGATGAGCAGTTCTTC. The encoded protein is CSAKEGGHDEQFF.

The V and J genes are TRBV7-9 and TRBJ2-7; TRBD1 agrees at 8 bases. Losses at the gene ends were 4 bases for V and 7 bases for J; bases not matched to a gene: 9. Germline V gives CDR1 SEHNR, CDR2 FQNEAQ (reference sequence). This CDR3 is built from 14 residues. In DNA form, the CDR3 reads TGTGCCAGCAGCTCCTCGACAGGGGTTAGGGAGCAGTACTTC. Translating it yields CASSSSTGVREQYF.

This clonotype turned up a few times. This chain links TRBV20-1 with TRBJ1-5; 9 bases fit TRBD1. The CDR3 has 14 amino acids. With V trimmed by 3 bases and J by 2 bases, 2 bases remained unmatched. Germline values: CDR1 DFQATT, CDR2 SNEGSKA (reference sequence). The CDR3 nucleotides read TGCAGTGCTAGCCGGGACAGGGGCAATCAGCCCCAGCATTTT. Its protein product is CSASRDRGNQPQHF.

J is TRBJ2-2 and V is TRBV12-3 or TRBV12-4, with a possible D match to TRBD1 (5 bases). This CDR3 is built from 15 residues. The ends were cut back, 3 bases at V and 5 bases at J, with 13 bases in the middle. The CDR3 coding sequence is TGTGCCAGCAGTTTTAGGCAGGGTAGGACCGGGGAGCTGTTTTTT. Protein: CASSFRQGRTGELFF.

Ten or more counts support this clonotype. The chain couples TRBV20-1 to TRBJ2-1, with 11 bases lining up with TRBD2. Germline V gene data show CDR1 as DFQATT and CDR2 as SNEGSKA (reference sequence). Trimming cost V 3 bases and J 3 bases; bases outside gene matches: 4. The CDR3 extends over 15 amino acids. The CDR3 DNA reads as TGCAGTGCTAGTTCTAGCGGGGGGTTCTACAATGAGCAGTTCTTC. Its translation is CSASSSGGFYNEQFF.

This chain connects TRBV7-9 to TRBJ2-5; D may be TRBD1 or TRBD2 (5 bases each). Trimming took off 1 base at V and 2 bases at J, with 11 bases between the two ends. The germline V gene has CDR1 SEHNR and CDR2 FQNEAQ (reference sequence). The CDR3 runs 15 residues. In nucleotides, the CDR3 is TGTGCCAGCAGCTTAGGGGGACGGAAACAAGAGACCCAGTACTTC. This gives the protein CASSLGGRKQETQYF.

There are many counts of this clonotype. The germline gene is not matched at one end of the junction; a read error may be the cause. V is TRBV12-3 or TRBV12-4 and J is TRBJ2-1; either TRBD1 or TRBD2 may supply D (5 bases each). This CDR3 spans 12 amino acids. CDR3 nucleotide sequence: TGTGCCAGCAGTTTAGGGGGACGGAAGGCTTCGTTC. Its protein is CASSLGGRKASF.

This clonotype has just a few counts. V usage is TRBV7-2 and J usage is TRBJ1-1, with TRBD1 as a possible D gene (5 bases). Germline V gene lookup returns CDR1 SGHTA and CDR2 FQGNSA. This CDR3 is built from 12 residues. V lost 5 bases and J 7 bases, leaving 11 bases between the germline ends. This chain's CDR3 is CASSTHGGEAFF. CDR3 DNA sequence: TGTGCCAGCAGCACCCACGGGGGTGAAGCTTTCTTT.

The chain employs TRBV9 and TRBJ2-7, with 11 positions matching TRBD1. Losses at the gene ends were 7 bases for V and 0 bases for J; bases not matched to a gene: 0. The CDR3 runs to 13 residues. Germline CDR1 SGDLS, CDR2 YYNGEE. CDR3 bases: TGTGCCAGCGGGACAGGGGGCTCCTACGAGCAGTACTTC. It encodes CASGTGGSYEQYF.